This T cell receptor (beta chain) was identified during a study of radiation and T cells in renal cell carcinoma (dated by TCRdb to 2018 to 2020). Turning to the overall study: In total, 50 to 60 samples, comprising 26 tumors and approximately 27 peripheral blood samples, were subjected to TCR beta sequencing. The last blood draw occurred 4 weeks after radiation, at the same time as nephrectomy. Across all 50 or so samples, under 4,500,000 unique CDR3 nucleotide sequences, encoding 2,658,974 unique CDR3 amino acid sequences, were identified.

In the paper's terms, the time point label means: blood 4 weeks post-SBRT, at nephrectomy. The treatment or condition tag for this specimen amounts to: 15 Gy SBRT to primary tumor, nephrectomy 4 weeks later. The samples were drawn from a clinical trial, where primary renal cell carcinomas were treated with 15 Gy of stereotactic body radiation therapy and then removed by nephrectomy 4 weeks afterward. Serial peripheral blood from radiation-treated patients was sampled at baseline, 2 weeks and 4 weeks after SBRT to track tumor-enriched clonotypes. All patients had renal cell carcinoma with clear cell pathology. The QIAamp DNA Blood Mini Kit (Qiagen) was used to prepare genomic DNA for TCR sequencing. Samples were included in the analyses only if all quality control checks were passed. Study-wide findings and limitations: Effects of radiation dose or scheduling on the TCR repertoire could not be addressed with the single-armed trial design. Because pretreatment tumor biopsies were not available, the study could not determine whether clonotypes were already present within the tumor at baseline. In blood, the top tumor clonotypes increased from baseline to 2 weeks after radiation and then shrank by 4 weeks, which suggests a temporary expansion of tumor-resident clones. Dynamics of the blood repertoire were not tracked past 4 weeks after treatment.

In the germline V gene, CDR1 corresponds to SGHTA and CDR2 to FQGNSA. Trimming takes 3 bases off V and 7 bases off J; junction bases not matched to a gene: 5. The cysteine opens and the phenylalanine closes a CDR3 of 15 amino acids. Left in the record is the CDR3 DNA by itself, 45 bases read in frame from the first base. TCR beta libraries were generated from genomic DNA with the immunoSEQ kit, following the manufacturer's recommendations. To prepare libraries, a first multiplex PCR with proprietary primers was run, followed by a second PCR that added unique barcodes, and a bead cleanup was done after each round. Each sample batch included a kit-provided positive control reaction and a negative control reaction. The final libraries were assessed on an Agilent 4200 TapeStation D1000 ScreenTape, pooled by volume, and quantified by qPCR. An Illumina NextSeq500 fitted with a MidOutput 150-cycle cartridge performed the sequencing, running 156 Read1 cycles and 15 Index1 cycles with the kit's custom primers. The pooled library was loaded at 1.0 pM with a 20% PhiX control spike-in. Per the source publication's procedure: The vendor-processed data were analyzed in R, and a clonotype was defined as all T cells that share the same CDR3 nucleotide sequence. In the clone abundance analyses, frequencies in each sample were normalized to that sample's 10,000 most abundant clones. Public T cell clones, which averaged fewer than five per sample, were excluded before analysis. Tumor-enriched clonotypes and baseline blood-enriched clonotypes were defined as those with an abundance difference of at least 32-fold between compartments. A beta-binomial differential abundance model was used to identify clonotypes that were expanded or contracted between blood time points. Tumor-blood repertoire similarity was measured with the Baroni-Urbani and Buser coefficient, and group comparisons used two-tailed Wilcoxon tests in R. Here the immuneACCESS table is served through TCRdb, limited to in-frame sequences with V and J called. Missing clones are a known gap in these copies; in checked studies unresolved V genes cover under half, and the rest lacks a known reason. D and trimming were read from the DNA, whereas the V and J calls and clone size are those reported in that table. The sample table records about 78,000 clones; 89% of these occur just once. Approximately 6% of the sample rests with the top ten.

As to this clone: It has no known antigen specificity. One base away there is no much larger clone; base qualities are not given.

This sequence originates from a woman aged 65 to 85 with renal cell carcinoma. The chain was built from TRBV7-2 and TRBJ2-1; 11 bases in between match TRBD2. Sample: blood, taken from a patient whose treatment included radiotherapy and nephrectomy. The CDR3 sequence is CASSFSGGALNEQFF. The DNA reads TGTGCCAGCAGCTTTAGCGGGGGGGCACTGAATGAGCAGTTCTTC. Outside the CDR3, residues come from the reference TRBV7-2 and TRBJ2-1 proteins, so the full variable domain is: GAGVSQSPSNKVTEKGKDVELRCDPISGHTALYWYRQSLGQGLEFLIYFQGNSAPDKSGLPSDRFSAERTGGSVSTLTIQRTQQEDSAVYLCASSFSGGALNEQFFGPGTRLTVL.